The 31 T cell receptor beta chains listed next were all sequenced from one sample in a study of regulatory and conventional T cells in RAG deficiency. Sequencing used immunoSEQ multiplex PCR; TCRdb keeps in-frame clones, though not all of them. The repertoire holds about 50,000 clones, with 85% to 90% as singletons. Conventional CD4+ T cells were sorted from blood as CD25-low CD127-high cells. This sample was shared with a second study, whose subject was regulatory T cells. That work states: The PCR used 52 TRBV and 13 TRBJ primers.

The sequenced material came from CD4+ effector T cells sorted from blood. The receptor source for this set is a human donor in good health.

The V and J genes are TRBV2 and TRBJ2-2; D is ambiguous. Germline V gene sequence: CDR1 SNHLY, CDR2 FYNNEI. The V end lost 1 base, the J end lost 3 bases, and 9 bases lay between the germline ends. This CDR3 has 15 amino acids. CDR3 loop: CASSEESTYTGELFF. The CDR3, as DNA: TGTGCCAGCAGTGAAGAAAGCACCTACACCGGGGAGCTGTTTTTT.

The genes are TRBV9 and TRBJ2-3, with TRBD2 matching over 8 bases. V was pared by 5 bases and J by 3 bases, with 5 bases of the junction left unmatched. Germline V gives CDR1 SGDLS, CDR2 YYNGEE. The CDR3 contains 14 residues. The DNA for the CDR3 is TGTGCCAGCAGTTCCAGCGGGGGAACAGATACGCAGTATTTT. It yields the protein CASSSSGGTDTQYF.

The chain has TRBV6-4 and TRBJ2-1, with D possibly matching TRBD2 (6 bases). Trimming cost V 6 bases and J 7 bases, with 19 bases left between them. Germline-derived CDR1 and CDR2 are MRHNA and SNTAGT. CDR3 length: 15 residues. The CDR3 nucleotides read TGTGCCAGCAGAACGCGGTGGGACTCCCGTAATGAGCAGTTCTTC. It specifies CASRTRWDSRNEQFF.

V and J are TRBV30 and TRBJ2-1; D uncertain. V lost 3 bases and J 3 bases, leaving 9 bases between the germline ends. The CDR3 is 13 residues long. Germline V gives CDR1 GTSNPN, CDR2 SVGIG (reference sequence). The CDR3, as DNA: TGTGCCTGGAGCCTCTCCCGCTACAATGAGCAGTTCTTC. It codes for CAWSLSRYNEQFF.

This clone was counted a single time. This chain joins TRBV12-5 and TRBJ1-2; 8 bases agree with TRBD1. Germline V lookup: CDR1 LGHNT, CDR2 FRNRAP. With V trimmed by 2 bases and J by 8 bases, 10 bases remained unmatched. CDR3 size: 15 residues. The CDR3 spells CASGLRQGTSDGYTF. CDR3 in DNA: TGTGCTAGTGGTTTGAGACAGGGGACGTCGGACGGCTACACCTTC.

This clone has a single count. This rearrangement joins TRBV9 to TRBJ1-4; D gene ambiguous. Looked up from germline, CDR1 is SGDLS and CDR2 is YYNGEE. Deletions cut 0 bases from V and 2 bases from J, with 5 bases between. The CDR3 is made up of 14 amino acids. CDR3 sequence reads: CASSVATTNEKLFF. The CDR3 DNA is TGTGCCAGCAGCGTAGCTACGACTAATGAAAAACTGTTTTTT.

V is TRBV6-1 and J is TRBJ2-1; 7 nucleotides align to TRBD1. The CDR3 covers 14 residues. V lost 2 bases to trimming and J lost 9 bases; unmatched junction nucleotides: 7. Germline V gene sequence: CDR1 MNHNS, CDR2 SASEGT. The CDR3 region is CASSEKGAYGEQFF. The CDR3 DNA is TGTGCCAGCAGTGAAAAGGGGGCGTATGGTGAGCAGTTCTTC.

CDR3 DNA sequence: TGTGCCAGCAGCCCCGGATCGGGGGCTATGAACACTGAAGCTTTCTTT. It encodes CASSPGSGAMNTEAFF. The genes are TRBV11-2 and TRBJ1-1; a possible D gene is TRBD1 (6 bases). V was shortened by 5 bases and J by 0 bases, with 16 bases between the two germline ends. The CDR3 contains 16 residues. Germline-derived CDR1 and CDR2 are SGHAT and FQNNGV.

V is TRBV18 and J is TRBJ1-3; TRBD1 matches at 9 bases. Per the germline V gene, CDR1 is KGHSH and CDR2 is LQKENI. The CDR3 sequence is 17 residues long. Trimming at V came to 2 bases and at J to 2 bases, leaving 7 bases not matched to a gene. The CDR3 DNA sequence: TGTGCCAGCTCACCATCGGGACAGGGAGTGGCTGGAAACACCATATATTTT. This sequence encodes CASSPSGQGVAGNTIYF.

J is TRBJ1-2 and V is TRBV4-3, with TRBD1 matching 9 bases. This CDR3 spans 10 amino acids. Germline V gene lookup returns CDR1 LGHNA and CDR2 YSLEER. CDR3 amino acids: CTQGAYGYTF. Written as DNA, the CDR3 is TGCACACAGGGGGCCTATGGCTACACCTTC.

The rearrangement links TRBV27 to TRBJ1-2; tentative D call: TRBD1 (6 bases). V lost 4 bases to trimming and J lost 6 bases, with 15 bases between them. The germline CDR1 and CDR2 sequences are MNHEY and SMNVEV (reference sequence). The CDR3 runs 14 residues. Written as DNA, the CDR3 is TGTGCCAGCAGTTCCCATCTTCAGGGGAATGGCTACACCTTC. Its translation: CASSSHLQGNGYTF.

The CDR3 loop is CASSPLGQGIENEKLFF. Here the CDR3 DNA reads TGCGCCAGCAGCCCGCTAGGACAGGGGATCGAGAATGAAAAACTGTTTTTT. The chain combines TRBV5-1 with TRBJ1-4; TRBD1 matches 9 bases. Germline V gene sequence: CDR1 SGHRS, CDR2 YFSETQ. Trimming removed 4 bases from V and 5 bases from J; junction bases left unmatched: 12. This CDR3 is 17 amino acids long.

The chain couples TRBV5-1 to TRBJ1-1; TRBD1 agrees at 7 bases. The CDR3 runs to 15 residues. V was clipped by 0 bases and J by 3 bases; unmatched bases: 5. Germline V gene sequence: CDR1 SGHRS, CDR2 YFSETQ. The CDR3 region has the DNA TGCGCCAGCAGCTTGGCCACAGGGGTCGACACTGAAGCTTTCTTT. As protein: CASSLATGVDTEAFF.

The genes are TRBV28 and TRBJ1-5; the match to TRBD1 covers 9 bases. The germline V gene encodes CDR1 MDHEN and CDR2 SYDVKM. The CDR3 runs 13 residues. The J segment lost 3 bases and the V segment lost 10 bases, leaving 4 bases of the junction unmatched. The chain's CDR3 is CATGTGLNQPQHF. The CDR3 DNA sequence: TGTGCCACCGGGACAGGGCTCAATCAGCCCCAGCATTTT.

The count of this clone is one. The chain couples TRBV18 to TRBJ1-5; 7 bases are a match to TRBD1. The CDR3 length is 20 residues. Germline CDR1 and CDR2: KGHSH and LQKENI. V lost 0 bases and J lost 0; bases outside the gene matches: 14. The CDR3 region has the DNA TGTGCCAGCTCACCACCCAACAGACAGGGTGAGGGGTATAGCAATCAGCCCCAGCATTTT. Amino acids: CASSPPNRQGEGYSNQPQHF.

This sequence joins TRBV25-1 and TRBJ2-3; a weak D match, TRBD1 (6 bases). Deletions cut 2 bases from V and 5 bases from J, with 23 bases between. CDR3 length equals 18 residues. The germline V gene has CDR1 MGHDK and CDR2 SYGVNS. CDR3 amino acids: CASSERDKITGRGDTQYF. The CDR3 nucleotides are TGTGCCAGCAGTGAAAGGGACAAAATTACTGGACGTGGAGATACGCAGTATTTT.

V and J are TRBV7-6 and TRBJ1-5, with D possibly being TRBD1 (5 bases). Germline V gene data show CDR1 as SGHVS and CDR2 as FNYEAQ. The CDR3 covers 13 residues. The V end was cut by 0 bases, the J end by 5 bases, with 5 bases between. Here the CDR3 reads CASSLAGDQPQHF. CDR3 sequence (DNA): TGTGCCAGCAGCTTAGCGGGGGATCAGCCCCAGCATTTT.

The CDR3 reads CASSLRTGTRFDEQFF. CDR3 nucleotide sequence: TGTGCCAGCAGCTTGAGGACCGGGACTAGATTTGATGAGCAGTTCTTC. The chain recombines TRBV5-6 with TRBJ2-1, with 8 bases lining up with TRBD2. Germline V gene data show CDR1 as SGHDT and CDR2 as YYEEEE. With 1 base clipped from V and 8 bases from J, the junction kept 11 bases outside the gene matches. The CDR3 is made up of 16 amino acids.

This chain's CDR3 is CASSLERSQPQHF. The CDR3 coding sequence is TGTGCCAGCAGCTTAGAACGGAGCCAGCCCCAGCATTTT. The J gene is TRBJ1-5, the V gene TRBV11-2, with D uncertain. The CDR3 contains 13 residues. Germline CDR1 SGHAT, CDR2 FQNNGV. Trimming stripped 0 bases from V and 7 bases from J, with 7 bases between.

V usage is TRBV28 and J usage is TRBJ2-3; 8 bases map to TRBD2. CDR3 length: 16 amino acids. Germline CDR1 reads MDHEN; CDR2 reads SYDVKM. J lost 2 bases, V lost 3 bases, and 7 bases had no gene match. The CDR3 nucleotides are TGTGCCAGCAGTTTCACCGCGGGAGGACTCACAGATACGCAGTATTTT. This encodes CASSFTAGGLTDTQYF. The full variable domain, rest sourced from reference TRBV28 and TRBJ2-3, is DVKVTQSSRYLVKRTGEKVFLECVQDMDHENMFWYRQDPGLGLRLIYFSYDVKMKEKGDIPEGYSVSREKKERFSLILESASTNQTSMYLCASSFTAGGLTDTQYFGPGTRLTVL.

This chain links TRBV16 with TRBJ2-1, with 9 bases aligning to TRBD1. CDR1 KGHSY and CDR2 FQNENV come from the germline V gene. CDR3 size: 17 residues. With 4 bases clipped from V and 2 bases from J, the junction kept 9 bases outside the gene matches. In DNA form, the CDR3 reads TGTGCCAGCAGCCCTGTGTTGCGGACAGGGGCCTACAATGAGCAGTTCTTC. It yields the protein CASSPVLRTGAYNEQFF. The full variable domain, its missing parts supplied by reference TRBV16 and TRBJ2-1, is GEEVAQTPKHLVRGEGQKAKLYCAPIKGHSYVFWYQQVLKNEFKFLISFQNENVFDETGMPKERFSAKCLPNSPCSLEIQATKLEDSAVYFCASSPVLRTGAYNEQFFGPGTRLTVL.

The chain uses TRBV27 and TRBJ2-2; 7 bases fit TRBD1. Germline CDR1 and CDR2: MNHEY and SMNVEV (reference sequence). Unmatched junction bases numbered 6, after V lost 5 bases and J lost 3 bases. The CDR3 is 15 amino acids. CDR3 DNA sequence: TGTGCCAGCAGTACACGACAGGGATACACCGGGGAGCTGTTTTTT. This codes for CASSTRQGYTGELFF.

This chain connects TRBV6-1 to TRBJ2-1; 7 nucleotides line up with TRBD2. V gave up 3 bases and J gave up 6 bases; unmatched junction bases: 8. Germline V CDR1 and CDR2: MNHNS, SASEGT. This CDR3 spans 15 amino acids. Here the CDR3 DNA reads TGTGCCAGCAGTGAGCCCTTTGGGAGGGTCAATGAGCAGTTCTTC. Translated: CASSEPFGRVNEQFF.

V usage is TRBV11-2 and J usage is TRBJ1-5; no firm D call. The CDR3 contains 17 residues. The V gene's germline CDR1 is SGHAT and CDR2 FQNNGV. Trimming shortened V by 1 base and J by 1 base, and 14 bases separated the two germline ends. The CDR3 sequence is CASSLGSLLQSNQPQHF. For the CDR3, the DNA is TGTGCCAGCAGCTTAGGATCGTTGTTACAGAGCAATCAGCCCCAGCATTTT. Full variable domain (remainder filled in from reference TRBV11-2 and TRBJ1-5): EAGVAQSPRYKIIEKRQSVAFWCNPISGHATLYWYQQILGQGPKLLIQFQNNGVVDDSQLPKDRFSAERLKGVDSTLKIQPAKLEDSAVYLCASSLGSLLQSNQPQHFGDGTRLSIL.

The chain recombines TRBV6-5 with TRBJ2-7; perhaps TRBD2 as D (7 bases). Trimming pared 2 bases from V and 4 bases from J, leaving 15 bases between. In germline, CDR1 is MNHEY, CDR2 SVGAGI. The CDR3 runs to 15 residues. CDR3 coding DNA: TGTGCCAGCAGTTACATCTTGCGGGGGCAGTACGAGCAGTACTTC. Amino acid sequence: CASSYILRGQYEQYF.

The chain has TRBV18 and TRBJ1-4; unclear D gene. The V end was cut by 6 bases, the J end by 5 bases, with 16 bases between. The CDR3 runs to 15 residues. CDR1 is KGHSH, CDR2 LQKENI, per germline. The CDR3 sequence: CASSPRTADNEKLFF. In DNA form, the CDR3 reads TGTGCCAGCTCTCCTAGGACGGCGGACAATGAAAAACTGTTTTTT. The full variable domain, with the rest looked up from reference TRBV18 and TRBJ1-4, is NAGVMQNPRHLVRRRGQEARLRCSPMKGHSHVYWYRQLPEEGLKFMVYLQKENIIDESGMPKERFSAEFPKEGPSILRIQQVVRGDSAAYFCASSPRTADNEKLFFGSGTQLSVL.

The chain employs TRBV29-1 and TRBJ2-1, with a possible D match to TRBD2 (6 bases). CDR3 length: 13 residues. Germline V gene sequence: CDR1 SQVTM, CDR2 ANQGSEA. Between the trimmed V and J ends, which lost 7 bases and 4 bases, there was a span of 14 bases. The CDR3 loop reads CSGGVTLYNEQFF. CDR3 DNA sequence: TGCAGCGGCGGGGTTACCCTATACAATGAGCAGTTCTTC.

V usage is TRBV2 and J usage is TRBJ1-3; D is unclear. Germline V gives CDR1 SNHLY, CDR2 FYNNEI. This CDR3 region has 14 residues. V lost 6 bases, J lost 0 bases, and 9 bases lay in between. The CDR3 DNA reads TGTGCCAGCAGGGTGCAGTACTCTGGAAACACCATATATTTT. Protein product: CASRVQYSGNTIYF.

The rearrangement links TRBV19 to TRBJ2-7, with a possible D match to TRBD1 (5 bases). In germline, CDR1 is LNHDA, CDR2 SQIVND (reference sequence). This CDR3 has 12 residues. Deletions cut 8 bases from V and 0 bases from J, with 8 bases between. The CDR3 coding sequence is TGTGCCAGTTCGGACAACTCCTACGAGCAGTACTTC. It yields the protein CASSDNSYEQYF.

The rearrangement joins TRBV11-3 to TRBJ1-1; no reliable D call. CDR1 is SGHNT and CDR2 is YENEEA in the germline V gene. V lost 6 bases to trimming and J lost 0 bases, with 14 bases between them. The CDR3 is made up of 15 amino acids. The CDR3 reads CASSPGPPMNTEAFF. CDR3 bases: TGTGCCAGCAGTCCGGGCCCCCCAATGAACACTGAAGCTTTCTTT.

The rearrangement uses TRBV6-1 and TRBJ2-1; no reliable D call. V was cut by 0 bases and J by 12 bases, with 6 bases left in between. From germline, CDR1 is MNHNS and CDR2 SASEGT. The CDR3 has 11 residues. This CDR3 reads CASSEAGPQFF. For the CDR3, the DNA is TGTGCCAGCAGTGAAGCTGGGCCGCAGTTCTTC.